The rows below give T cell receptor beta chains drawn from one sample of a study of shared clonotypes between healthy human individuals. The data were produced by immunoSEQ multiplex PCR, yet TCRdb's version contains in-frame clones alone and is incomplete. Of approximately 720,000 clones listed, just over 90% were seen once; the top ten hold 24%. Sequenced: naive CD8+ T cells sorted from blood. The receptors come from a young man in good health. The CDR3 runs from the conserved cysteine through the conserved F or W.

CDR3 protein: CASSSLGSLSEKLFF; V gene: TRBV6-5; J gene: TRBJ1-4; CDR3 length: 15
CDR3 protein: CAWSGGTGGDEQYF; V gene: TRBV30; J gene: TRBJ2-7; CDR3 length: 14
CDR3 protein: CASSYGGGELFF; V gene: TRBV6-5; J gene: TRBJ2-2; CDR3 length: 12
CDR3 protein: CASSLGGGYPYEQYF; V gene: TRBV6-5; J gene: TRBJ2-7; CDR3 length: 15
CDR3 protein: CASSFVAGGHGEQFF; V gene: TRBV27; J gene: TRBJ2-1; CDR3 length: 15
CDR3 protein: CASSQGSSGPSYNEQFF; V gene: TRBV4-1; J gene: TRBJ2-1; CDR3 length: 17
CDR3 protein: CASSPTGWGASYGYTF; V gene: TRBV6-6; J gene: TRBJ1-2; CDR3 length: 16
CDR3 protein: CASSQEWDTPETQYF; V gene: TRBV14; J gene: TRBJ2-5; CDR3 length: 15
CDR3 protein: CASSLLPERNEQFF; V gene: TRBV27; J gene: TRBJ2-1; CDR3 length: 14
CDR3 protein: CASNRQGREKLFF; V gene: TRBV7-9; J gene: TRBJ1-4; CDR3 length: 13
CDR3 protein: CASGFDSYEQYF; V gene: TRBV12-5; J gene: TRBJ2-7; CDR3 length: 12
CDR3 protein: CAGSLETYSNQPQHF; V gene: TRBV7-9; J gene: TRBJ1-5; CDR3 length: 15
CDR3 protein: CASRRLAGATDTQYF; V gene: TRBV7-9; J gene: TRBJ2-3; CDR3 length: 15
CDR3 protein: CASSLDRGISSGANVLTF; V gene: TRBV7-8; J gene: TRBJ2-6; CDR3 length: 18
CDR3 protein: CASSEGLAELVQETQYF; V gene: TRBV6-1; J gene: TRBJ2-5; CDR3 length: 17
CDR3 protein: CASSHLAGGLENIQYF; V gene: TRBV4-1; J gene: TRBJ2-4; CDR3 length: 16
CDR3 protein: CASSLPGTARPQHF; V gene: TRBV28; J gene: TRBJ1-5; CDR3 length: 14
CDR3 protein: CASSPGASSGNTIYF; V gene: TRBV6-5; J gene: TRBJ1-3; CDR3 length: 15
CDR3 protein: CASSGGPTSAITDTQYF; V gene: TRBV27; J gene: TRBJ2-3; CDR3 length: 17
CDR3 protein: CASSVGLGYEQYF; V gene: TRBV28; J gene: TRBJ2-7; CDR3 length: 13
CDR3 protein: CASSLNLYNEQFF; V gene: TRBV5-4; J gene: TRBJ2-1; CDR3 length: 13
CDR3 protein: CASSFTGSEPSTDTQYF; V gene: TRBV28; J gene: TRBJ2-3; CDR3 length: 17
CDR3 protein: CASSYGALGTYEQYF; V gene: TRBV6-5; J gene: TRBJ2-7; CDR3 length: 15
CDR3 protein: CASKSEPNQPQHF; V gene: TRBV27; J gene: TRBJ1-5; CDR3 length: 13
CDR3 protein: CASSLGGQGQLFF; V gene: TRBV27; J gene: TRBJ1-4; CDR3 length: 13
CDR3 protein: CASSESDTQYF; V gene: TRBV2; J gene: TRBJ2-3; CDR3 length: 11
CDR3 protein: CASSLALETQYF; V gene: TRBV7-6; J gene: TRBJ2-5; CDR3 length: 12
CDR3 protein: CASTWDRPTDGELFF; V gene: TRBV27; J gene: TRBJ2-2; CDR3 length: 15
CDR3 protein: CASSYGEGPYEQYF; V gene: TRBV6-5; J gene: TRBJ2-7; CDR3 length: 14
CDR3 protein: CASSGSASHEQYF; V gene: TRBV7-9; J gene: TRBJ2-7; CDR3 length: 13
CDR3 protein: CASSLGSGPYEQYF; V gene: TRBV7-9; J gene: TRBJ2-7; CDR3 length: 14
CDR3 protein: CASRLTYHGSYNEQFF; V gene: TRBV11-2; J gene: TRBJ2-1; CDR3 length: 16
CDR3 protein: CASSQAGTGSNTEAFF; V gene: TRBV4-1; J gene: TRBJ1-1; CDR3 length: 16
CDR3 protein: CASSPQTDNYYGYTF; V gene: TRBV18; J gene: TRBJ1-2; CDR3 length: 15
CDR3 protein: CASSFPATGLVSEGYTF; V gene: TRBV28; J gene: TRBJ1-2; CDR3 length: 17
CDR3 protein: CASRLTGKTEAFF; V gene: TRBV27; J gene: TRBJ1-1; CDR3 length: 13
CDR3 protein: CASSRTGELFF; V gene: TRBV7-9; J gene: TRBJ2-2; CDR3 length: 11
CDR3 protein: CASSAPGTSGRERSYNEQFF; V gene: TRBV9; J gene: TRBJ2-1; CDR3 length: 20
CDR3 protein: CASSAWTNSYNEQFF; V gene: TRBV9; J gene: TRBJ2-1; CDR3 length: 15
CDR3 protein: CASSQTDDNEQFF; V gene: TRBV7-9; J gene: TRBJ2-1; CDR3 length: 13
CDR3 protein: CASSAVGTQDEKLFF; V gene: TRBV7-9; J gene: TRBJ1-4; CDR3 length: 15
CDR3 protein: CASSDGDRGYEQYF; V gene: TRBV2; J gene: TRBJ2-7; CDR3 length: 14
CDR3 protein: CASSLSGSQPNYEQYF; V gene: TRBV28; J gene: TRBJ2-7; CDR3 length: 16
CDR3 protein: CSVEGFRLAGENEQFF; V gene: TRBV29-1; J gene: TRBJ2-1; CDR3 length: 16
CDR3 protein: CASSVPDRTFSEQFF; V gene: TRBV25-1; J gene: TRBJ2-1; CDR3 length: 15
CDR3 protein: CASRQGGNQPQHF; V gene: TRBV27; J gene: TRBJ1-5; CDR3 length: 13
CDR3 protein: CAWSGGTNTGELFF; V gene: TRBV30; J gene: TRBJ2-2; CDR3 length: 14
CDR3 protein: CASGEGKNTGELFF; V gene: TRBV9; J gene: TRBJ2-2; CDR3 length: 14
CDR3 protein: CASSLGQATNEKLFF; V gene: TRBV5-1; J gene: TRBJ1-4; CDR3 length: 15
CDR3 protein: CASSFLREYNEQFF; V gene: TRBV28; J gene: TRBJ2-1; CDR3 length: 14
CDR3 protein: CASSVTRLAGELFF; V gene: TRBV9; J gene: TRBJ2-2; CDR3 length: 14
CDR3 protein: CASRGGQNSYEQYF; V gene: TRBV6-1; J gene: TRBJ2-7; CDR3 length: 14
CDR3 protein: CASIPFIASTDTQYF; V gene: TRBV28; J gene: TRBJ2-3; CDR3 length: 15